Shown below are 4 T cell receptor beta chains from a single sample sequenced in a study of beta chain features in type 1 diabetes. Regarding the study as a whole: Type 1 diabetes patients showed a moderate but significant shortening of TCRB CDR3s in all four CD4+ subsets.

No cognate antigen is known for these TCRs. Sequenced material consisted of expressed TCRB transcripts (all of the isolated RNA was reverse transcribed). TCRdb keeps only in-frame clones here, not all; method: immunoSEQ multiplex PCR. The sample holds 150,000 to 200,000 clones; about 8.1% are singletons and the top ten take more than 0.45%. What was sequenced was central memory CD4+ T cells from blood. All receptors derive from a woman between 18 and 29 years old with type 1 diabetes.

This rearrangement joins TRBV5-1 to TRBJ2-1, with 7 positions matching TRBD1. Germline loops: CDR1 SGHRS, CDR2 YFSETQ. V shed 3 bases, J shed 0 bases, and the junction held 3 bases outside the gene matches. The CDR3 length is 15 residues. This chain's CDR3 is CASSSGQTSYNEQFF. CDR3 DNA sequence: TGCGCCAGCAGCTCGGGACAGACCTCCTACAATGAGCAGTTCTTC.

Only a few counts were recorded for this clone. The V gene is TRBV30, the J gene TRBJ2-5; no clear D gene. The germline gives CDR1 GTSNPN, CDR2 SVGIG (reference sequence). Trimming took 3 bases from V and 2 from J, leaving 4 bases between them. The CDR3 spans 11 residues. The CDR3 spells CAWSPQETQYF. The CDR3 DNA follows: TGTGCCTGGAGCCCTCAAGAGACCCAGTACTTC.

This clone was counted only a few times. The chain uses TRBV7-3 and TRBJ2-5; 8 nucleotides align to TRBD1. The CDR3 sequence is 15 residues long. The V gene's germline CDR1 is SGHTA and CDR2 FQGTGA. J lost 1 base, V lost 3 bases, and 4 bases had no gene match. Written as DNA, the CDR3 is TGTGCCAGCAGCTTCAGTACAGGGGGCCAAGAGACCCAGTACTTC. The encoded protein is CASSFSTGGQETQYF.

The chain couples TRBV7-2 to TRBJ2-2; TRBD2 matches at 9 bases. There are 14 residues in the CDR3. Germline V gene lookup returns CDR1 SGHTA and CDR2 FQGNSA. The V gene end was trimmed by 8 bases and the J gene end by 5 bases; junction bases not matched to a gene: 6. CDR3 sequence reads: CASARGGATGELFF. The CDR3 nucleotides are TGTGCCAGCGCCCGCGGGGGGGCGACCGGGGAGCTGTTTTTT.